Shown below are 16 T cell receptor beta chains from a single sample sequenced in a study of T cell responses to AZD1222 COVID-19 vaccine. Sequencing used immunoSEQ multiplex PCR; TCRdb keeps in-frame clones, though not all of them. Of 120,000 to 150,000 clones listed, approximately 88% were seen once; the top ten hold about 3.7%. The sample in question was peripheral blood, obtained on day 0 of MenACWY control vaccination. Receptor source: an adult in good health.

The chain uses TRBV2 and TRBJ2-3; TRBD1 matches 10 bases. With V trimmed by 6 bases and J by 5 bases, 2 bases remained unmatched. Germline V gives CDR1 SNHLY, CDR2 FYNNEI. This CDR3 has 13 residues. The CDR3 DNA reads as TGTGCCAGCAGGAGGGACAGGGGAGATACGCAGTATTTT. This sequence encodes CASRRDRGDTQYF.

The chain employs TRBV4-1 and TRBJ2-3; 15 bases line up with TRBD2. The CDR3 is made up of 15 amino acids. Trimming at V came to 1 base and at J to 14 bases, leaving 7 bases not matched to a gene. Germline loops: CDR1 MGHRA, CDR2 YSYEKL. The DNA for the CDR3 is TGCGCCAGCAGCCAAGCCGGGACTAGCGGGAGGTCCTGGTATTTT. As protein: CASSQAGTSGRSWYF.

CDR3 protein: CASSEHSASLNEKLFF. CDR3 nucleotide sequence: TGTGCCAGCAGCGAACACTCTGCCTCCTTGAATGAAAAACTGTTTTTT. V gene TRBV7-2 combines with J gene TRBJ1-4; unclear D gene. Trimming removed 5 bases at V and 5 bases at J, with 18 bases between. The CDR3 consists of 16 residues. The germline gives CDR1 SGHTA, CDR2 FQGNSA.

This clone appeared once. The chain employs TRBV7-8 and TRBJ1-5; 8 bases align to TRBD1. The V gene end was trimmed by 1 base and the J gene end by 6 bases; junction bases not matched to a gene: 5. The CDR3 runs to 15 residues. Germline CDR1 is SGHVS and CDR2 is FQNEAQ. The CDR3 sequence: CASSLVWTGSQPQHF. CDR3 nucleotide sequence: TGTGCCAGCAGCTTAGTTTGGACAGGGAGTCAGCCCCAGCATTTT.

J is TRBJ1-2 and V is TRBV2, with D unresolved. CDR1 SNHLY and CDR2 FYNNEI come from the germline V gene. V was cut by 3 bases and J by 9 bases, with 8 bases left in between. This CDR3 has 11 residues. The CDR3 is CASSDAPRYTF. DNA of the CDR3: TGTGCCAGCAGTGATGCTCCCCGCTACACCTTC.

The chain joins TRBV5-1 to TRBJ2-3; D tentatively reads TRBD1 or TRBD2 (6 bases each). CDR3 size: 15 residues. Germline V gene sequence: CDR1 SGHRS, CDR2 YFSETQ. V shed 1 base and J shed 4 bases, with 13 bases lying between them. This chain's CDR3 is CASSLYGGPSDTQYF. The CDR3 region has the DNA TGCGCCAGCAGCTTGTACGGGGGCCCCTCAGATACGCAGTATTTT.

The V call is TRBV4-2, the J call TRBJ2-2; a weak D match, TRBD1 (5 bases). The CDR3 is 16 residues long. Trimming cost V 4 bases and J 1 base, with 13 bases left between them. CDR1 and CDR2 (germline): LGHNA, YNFKEQ. The CDR3 loop reads CASSPRQGMNTGELFF. CDR3 sequence (DNA): TGTGCCAGCAGCCCCCGGCAGGGAATGAACACCGGGGAGCTGTTTTTT.

V is TRBV11-2 and J is TRBJ2-1; D may match TRBD1 or TRBD2 (5 bases each). Germline lookup yields CDR1 SGHAT and CDR2 FQNNGV. CDR3 size: 16 residues. Trimming took 6 bases from V and 0 from J, leaving 15 bases between them. The CDR3 loop is CASSPEGRHSYNEQFF. CDR3 coding DNA: TGTGCCAGCAGTCCCGAGGGACGCCACTCCTACAATGAGCAGTTCTTC.

For the CDR3, the DNA is TGTGCCAGCAGTTTGAGCACAGATACGCAGTATTTT. Residues: CASSLSTDTQYF. The chain couples TRBV12-3 or TRBV12-4 to TRBJ2-3; D unresolved. With 3 bases removed from V and 0 bases from J, the gap between germline ends came to 1 base. CDR3 length: 12 amino acids.

The CDR3 protein is CASSFMTGANTEAFF. The CDR3 nucleotides are TGTGCCAGCAGTTTCATGACAGGGGCGAACACTGAAGCTTTCTTT. The rearrangement uses TRBV28 and TRBJ1-1; 8 nucleotides line up with TRBD1. This CDR3 is 15 amino acids long. From germline, CDR1 is MDHEN and CDR2 SYDVKM. The ends lost 3 bases at V and 1 base at J; junction bases unmatched: 4. Together with reference TRBV28 and TRBJ1-1, the CDR3 gives the full variable domain: DVKVTQSSRYLVKRTGEKVFLECVQDMDHENMFWYRQDPGLGLRLIYFSYDVKMKEKGDIPEGYSVSREKKERFSLILESASTNQTSMYLCASSFMTGANTEAFFGQGTRLTVV.

The genes are TRBV3-1 (or the pseudogene TRBV3-2) and TRBJ2-5; 10 nucleotides agree with TRBD2. V gave up 3 bases and J gave up 5 bases; unmatched junction bases: 12. The CDR3 sequence is 17 residues long. CDR1 and CDR2 from the germline V gene are LGHDT and YNNKEL (reference sequence). CDR3 sequence reads: CASSHLLAGSIGETQYF. The CDR3 bases are TGTGCCAGCAGCCACTTACTAGCGGGATCGATAGGGGAGACCCAGTACTTC.

J is TRBJ1-1 and V is TRBV6-6, with D perhaps TRBD1 (6 bases). The V end lost 6 bases, the J end lost 8 bases, and 16 bases lay between the germline ends. The CDR3 loop spans 13 amino acids. The germline gives CDR1 MNHNY, CDR2 SVGAGI (reference sequence). The CDR3 sequence: CASSHRVGSEAFF. The CDR3 nucleotides read TGTGCCAGCAGCCACAGGGTGGGTAGCGAAGCTTTCTTT.

This rearrangement joins TRBV10-3 to TRBJ2-1; D gene unclear. Germline loops: CDR1 ENHRY, CDR2 SYGVKD. The CDR3 has 11 residues. Trimming took 2 bases from V and 15 from J, leaving 11 bases between them. The CDR3 DNA reads TGTGCCATCAGTGAGCATATCGTACTGTTCTTC. This encodes CAISEHIVLFF.

The chain recombines TRBV4-1 with TRBJ2-2, with D possibly matching TRBD2 (6 bases). The V and J ends lost 4 bases and 6 bases respectively, with 21 bases between them. The CDR3 is made up of 17 amino acids. Germline-derived CDR1 and CDR2 are MGHRA and YSYEKL. The CDR3 nucleotides read TGCGCCAGCAGCCCCTCTCACGCCGCCCGGGGGTCCGGGGAGCTGTTTTTT. This translates into CASSPSHAARGSGELFF.

The rearrangement joins TRBV28 to TRBJ2-5; 8 bases map to TRBD1. The junction had 7 bases not matched to a gene; V was cut back by 3 bases and J by 4 bases. Germline-derived CDR1 and CDR2 are MDHEN and SYDVKM. This CDR3 is 15 amino acids long. CDR3 DNA sequence: TGTGCCAGCAGTTTCCAGGGGGCGCGGTCAGAGACCCAGTACTTC. The encoded protein is CASSFQGARSETQYF.

V gene TRBV5-1 combines with J gene TRBJ1-2; D not resolved. This CDR3 comprises 14 residues. Germline lookup yields CDR1 SGHRS and CDR2 YFSETQ. V was pared by 1 base and J by 2 bases, with 9 bases between. The CDR3: CASSLRDSNYGYTF. CDR3 nucleotide sequence: TGCGCCAGCAGCTTGAGGGATTCCAACTATGGCTACACCTTC.